What follows are 23 T cell receptor beta chains derived from one specimen sequenced in a study of CD8 T cell repertoires and HIV-1 epitope variants. These TCRs' antigens remain unknown. Sequencing was performed with immunoSEQ multiplex PCR; in TCRdb, only in-frame clones are kept and a portion is missing. The sample shows around 5,000 clones, 60% to 70% of them seen only once. Sequencing input: cultured CD8+ T cells derived from PBMCs. These receptors all come from a male donor with HIV.

The chain carries TRBV29-1 and TRBJ2-7, with a weak D call TRBD1 (5 bases). CDR1 is SQVTM and CDR2 is ANQGSEA in the germline V gene. CDR3 length: 12 amino acids. V was trimmed by 5 bases and J by 4 bases, leaving 12 bases between them. The CDR3: CSVIKGVYEQYF. The CDR3 bases are TGCAGCGTTATTAAAGGGGTTTACGAGCAGTACTTC.

CDR3 region: CASSLDWGQRGANNEQFF. The CDR3 coding sequence is TGTGCCAGCAGCTTAGACTGGGGTCAGCGGGGGGCAAACAATGAGCAGTTCTTC. This rearrangement joins TRBV11-3 to TRBJ2-1, with 9 bases matching TRBD2. V was pared by 0 bases and J by 5 bases, with 11 bases of the junction left unmatched. The CDR3 loop spans 18 amino acids. CDR1 and CDR2 (germline): SGHNT, YENEEA.

V and J are TRBV9 and TRBJ2-7; TRBD1 aligns across 7 bases. CDR1 and CDR2 (germline): SGDLS, YYNGEE. The CDR3 length is 16 residues. After removal of 0 bases from V and 0 bases from J, the junction contained 6 bases not matched to a gene. CDR3 coding DNA: TGTGCCAGCAGCGTAGGACAGGGTTCGAGCTCCTACGAGCAGTACTTC. Translating it yields CASSVGQGSSSYEQYF.

The V gene is TRBV10-1, the J gene TRBJ2-1, with D unclear. Germline CDR1 WNHNN, CDR2 SYGVQD (reference sequence). This CDR3 region has 13 residues. V was cut by 4 bases and J by 6 bases, with 10 bases left in between. CDR3: CASSGHFGNEQFF. The CDR3 bases are TGCGCCAGCAGTGGACATTTCGGCAATGAGCAGTTCTTC.

This clone is labeled medium-sized. The gene calls are TRBV6-4 and TRBJ2-3; the match to TRBD2 covers 13 bases. The CDR3 totals 16 residues. Looked up from germline, CDR1 is MRHNA and CDR2 is SNTAGT. The V gene end was trimmed by 0 bases and the J gene end by 4 bases; junction bases not matched to a gene: 1. The CDR3 region is CASSDSTSGGADTQYF. CDR3 bases: TGTGCCAGCAGTGACTCAACTAGCGGGGGGGCAGATACGCAGTATTTT.

This rearrangement joins TRBV5-1 to TRBJ2-6, with D perhaps being TRBD1 or TRBD2 (6 bases each). Germline CDR1 reads SGHRS; CDR2 reads YFSETQ. The CDR3 consists of 14 residues. V lost 7 bases and J 1 base, leaving 9 bases between the germline ends. The CDR3 coding sequence is TGCGCCAGCCGAGGGGGGTCTGGGGCCAACGTCCTGACTTTC. Encoded protein: CASRGGSGANVLTF.

CDR3 bases: TGTGCCAGCAGCTTCCGCCCCGGCGGGGGGGCCAACACCGGGGAGCTGTTTTTT. It translates to CASSFRPGGGANTGELFF. The rearrangement uses TRBV7-2 and TRBJ2-2; 9 nucleotides agree with TRBD2. V lost 3 bases, J lost 2 bases, and 10 bases stayed unmatched. Per germline, CDR1 SGHTA and CDR2 FQGNSA. The CDR3 is 18 residues long.

The chain couples TRBV28 to TRBJ2-7; no clear D. Germline CDR1 is MDHEN and CDR2 is SYDVKM. The CDR3 sequence is 12 residues long. V was cut by 4 bases and J by 2 bases, with 6 bases left in between. CDR3: CASSYTAYEQYF. CDR3 sequence (DNA): TGTGCCAGCAGTTACACGGCCTACGAGCAGTACTTC. The full variable domain, in which reference TRBV28 and TRBJ2-7 provide the parts outside the CDR3, is DVKVTQSSRYLVKRTGEKVFLECVQDMDHENMFWYRQDPGLGLRLIYFSYDVKMKEKGDIPEGYSVSREKKERFSLILESASTNQTSMYLCASSYTAYEQYFGPGTRLTVT.

This clone was seen more than once but under ten times. V usage is TRBV14 and J usage is TRBJ1-2; tentative D call: TRBD1 (6 bases). The V gene lost 0 bases and the J gene lost 3 bases, with 11 bases spanning the gap. Germline CDR1 and CDR2: SGHDN and FVKESK. This CDR3 is 15 amino acids long. Written as DNA, the CDR3 is TGTGCCAGCAGCCAAGATGAGGGGGGTTACTATGGCTACACCTTC. Translation gives CASSQDEGGYYGYTF. Drawing the rest from reference TRBV14 and TRBJ1-2, the complete variable domain is EAGVTQFPSHSVIEKGQTVTLRCDPISGHDNLYWYRRVMGKEIKFLLHFVKESKQDESGMPNNRFLAERTGGTYSTLKVQPAELEDSGVYFCASSQDEGGYYGYTFGSGTRLTVV.

V gene TRBV6-4 combines with J gene TRBJ2-3; TRBD1 aligns across 9 bases. Germline lookup yields CDR1 MRHNA and CDR2 SNTAGT. The CDR3 extends over 14 amino acids. V lost 6 bases to trimming and J lost 4 bases; unmatched junction nucleotides: 5. CDR3 DNA: TGTGCCAGCAGCGAACAGGGGGCGGCAGATACGCAGTATTTT. This gives the protein CASSEQGAADTQYF.

The V call is TRBV6-1, the J call TRBJ2-7; TRBD1 matches at 7 bases. This CDR3 spans 13 amino acids. The ends lost 8 bases at V and 2 bases at J; junction bases unmatched: 6. Per the germline V gene, CDR1 is MNHNS and CDR2 is SASEGT. CDR3 sequence: CASRSGTAYEQYF. CDR3 nucleotides: TGTGCCAGCCGATCCGGGACAGCCTACGAGCAGTACTTC.

The table lists this clone with a count of one. The chain is built from TRBV19 and TRBJ2-1, with 7 bases matching TRBD2. With V trimmed by 5 bases and J by 2 bases, 9 bases remained unmatched. The germline CDR1 and CDR2 sequences are LNHDA and SQIVND (reference sequence). The CDR3 has 16 amino acids. CDR3 in amino acids: CASSPRLAATYNEQFF. The CDR3 DNA follows: TGTGCCAGTAGTCCTCGACTAGCTGCCACCTACAATGAGCAGTTCTTC.

This chain links TRBV2 with TRBJ2-2, with D unresolved. This CDR3 has 14 residues. Trimming took off 0 bases at V and 6 bases at J, with 8 bases between the two ends. CDR1 is SNHLY and CDR2 is FYNNEI in the germline V gene. CDR3 amino acids: CASSEAGLPGELFF. The DNA for the CDR3 is TGTGCCAGCAGTGAAGCCGGGCTTCCCGGGGAGCTGTTTTTT.

The chain carries TRBV4-3 and TRBJ2-3; the match to TRBD2 covers 12 bases. The CDR3 consists of 14 residues. V was clipped by 11 bases and J by 4 bases; unmatched bases: 7. Germline CDR1 LGHNA, CDR2 YSLEER. CDR3 coding DNA: TGCGCCTCTAGCGGGGGGGCCCCCCCAGATACGCAGTATTTT. Its protein is CASSGGAPPDTQYF.

This chain uses TRBV7-9 with TRBJ2-7, with 9 bases that match TRBD1. The CDR3 consists of 15 residues. CDR1 and CDR2 (germline): SEHNR, FQNEAQ (reference sequence). The junction had 6 bases not matched to a gene; V was cut back by 6 bases and J by 0 bases. CDR3 residues: CASSPGTGSSYEQYF. Here the CDR3 DNA reads TGTGCCAGCAGTCCGGGGACAGGGAGCTCCTACGAGCAGTACTTC. Based on the CDR3 plus reference TRBV7-9 and TRBJ2-7, the full variable domain is DTGVSQNPRHKITKRGQNVTFRCDPISEHNRLYWYRQTLGQGPEFLTYFQNEAQLEKSRLLSDRFSAERPKGSFSTLEIQRTEQGDSAMYLCASSPGTGSSYEQYFGPGTRLTVT.

The chain links TRBV11-3 to TRBJ1-1; D call uncertain. This CDR3 is 13 amino acids long. V shed 0 bases and J shed 4 bases, with 6 bases lying between them. The germline CDR1 and CDR2 sequences are SGHNT and YENEEA. In DNA, the CDR3 is TGTGCCAGCAGCTTAGAGTCTGGCACTGAAGCTTTCTTT. Translation gives CASSLESGTEAFF.

This clone appeared a single time. V gene TRBV28 combines with J gene TRBJ1-5; possible D gene TRBD1, 5 bases. V lost 5 bases and J 2 bases, leaving 13 bases between the germline ends. Germline CDR1 MDHEN, CDR2 SYDVKM. The CDR3 runs to 15 residues. The CDR3 loop is CASSPSGGGNQPQHF. The CDR3 DNA is TGTGCCAGCAGTCCCAGCGGGGGGGGCAATCAGCCCCAGCATTTT. Variable domain in full (rest from reference TRBV28 and TRBJ1-5): DVKVTQSSRYLVKRTGEKVFLECVQDMDHENMFWYRQDPGLGLRLIYFSYDVKMKEKGDIPEGYSVSREKKERFSLILESASTNQTSMYLCASSPSGGGNQPQHFGDGTRLSIL.

The chain has TRBV27 and TRBJ1-3; TRBD1 matches 7 bases. Germline V gene sequence: CDR1 MNHEY, CDR2 SMNVEV (reference sequence). V lost 5 bases to trimming and J lost 2 bases; unmatched junction nucleotides: 6. The CDR3 covers 15 residues. The CDR3, as DNA: TGTGCCAGCAGTCAAACCGGGACAGCTGGAAACACCATATATTTT. Amino acids: CASSQTGTAGNTIYF.

The chain employs TRBV4-1 and TRBJ2-7, with D possibly TRBD2 on 6 matching bases. Germline V gene lookup returns CDR1 MGHRA and CDR2 YSYEKL. The V end lost 0 bases, the J end lost 3 bases, and 9 bases lay between the germline ends. The CDR3 covers 14 residues. The CDR3 coding sequence is TGCGCCAGCAGCCAAGATACGGGAGACTACGAGCAGTACTTC. This gives the protein CASSQDTGDYEQYF.

The DNA for the CDR3 is TGTGCCAGCAGCTTCGCCACAGATACGCAGTATTTT. The encoded protein is CASSFATDTQYF. The chain carries TRBV7-2 and TRBJ2-3; D is ambiguous. The CDR3 sequence is 12 residues long. Looked up from germline, CDR1 is SGHTA and CDR2 is FQGNSA. With 3 bases removed from V and 2 bases from J, the gap between germline ends came to 3 bases.

The genes are TRBV2 and TRBJ2-3; no reliable D call. The CDR3 has 13 residues. Germline lookup yields CDR1 SNHLY and CDR2 FYNNEI. V was cut by 2 bases and J by 3 bases, with 6 bases left in between. This CDR3 is CASSESRTDTQYF. CDR3 coding DNA: TGTGCCAGCAGTGAAAGTCGGACAGATACGCAGTATTTT. Complete variable domain (other parts from reference TRBV2 and TRBJ2-3): EPEVTQTPSHQVTQMGQEVILRCVPISNHLYFYWYRQILGQKVEFLVSFYNNEISEKSEIFDDQFSVERPDGSNFTLKIRSTKLEDSAMYFCASSESRTDTQYFGPGTRLTVL.

The chain uses TRBV5-6 and TRBJ1-2; D not certain. This CDR3 comprises 13 residues. Germline V gene sequence: CDR1 SGHDT, CDR2 YYEEEE. The ends were cut back, 4 bases at V and 4 bases at J, with 11 bases in the middle. For the CDR3, the DNA is TGTGCCAGCAGCGAAGGGCCTCTCTATGGCTACACCTTC. Its protein product is CASSEGPLYGYTF.

This chain links TRBV25-1 with TRBJ2-1; the match to TRBD2 covers 9 bases. CDR1 MGHDK and CDR2 SYGVNS come from the germline V gene. J gave up 3 bases and V 3 bases, and 9 bases lay outside the gene matches. This CDR3 region has 17 residues. This CDR3 is CASSDPSGLALYNEQFF. The DNA for the CDR3 is TGTGCCAGCAGTGACCCCTCCGGACTAGCGCTCTACAATGAGCAGTTCTTC.